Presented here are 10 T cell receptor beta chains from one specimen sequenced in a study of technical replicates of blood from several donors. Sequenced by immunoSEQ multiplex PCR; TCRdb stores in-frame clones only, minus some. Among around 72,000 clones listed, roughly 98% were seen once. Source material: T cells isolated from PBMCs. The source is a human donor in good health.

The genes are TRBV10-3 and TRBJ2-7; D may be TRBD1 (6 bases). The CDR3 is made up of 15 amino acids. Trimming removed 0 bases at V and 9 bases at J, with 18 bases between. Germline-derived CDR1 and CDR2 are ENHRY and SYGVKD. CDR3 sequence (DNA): TGTGCCATCAGTGAGTCCGGGACAAAAGTAAGTAGGCAGTACTTC. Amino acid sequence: CAISESGTKVSRQYF.

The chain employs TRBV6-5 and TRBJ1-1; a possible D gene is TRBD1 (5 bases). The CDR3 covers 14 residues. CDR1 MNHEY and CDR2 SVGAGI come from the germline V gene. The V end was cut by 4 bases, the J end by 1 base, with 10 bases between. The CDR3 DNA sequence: TGTGCCAGCAGTTCAGACAGACAGAACACTGAAGCTTTCTTT. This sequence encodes CASSSDRQNTEAFF.

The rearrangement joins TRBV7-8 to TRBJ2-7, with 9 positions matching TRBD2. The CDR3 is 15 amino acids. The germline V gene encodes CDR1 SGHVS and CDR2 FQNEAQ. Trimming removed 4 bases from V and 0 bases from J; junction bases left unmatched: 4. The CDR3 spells CASSSLAGYSYEQYF. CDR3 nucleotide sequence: TGTGCCAGCAGCTCCCTAGCGGGATACTCCTACGAGCAGTACTTC.

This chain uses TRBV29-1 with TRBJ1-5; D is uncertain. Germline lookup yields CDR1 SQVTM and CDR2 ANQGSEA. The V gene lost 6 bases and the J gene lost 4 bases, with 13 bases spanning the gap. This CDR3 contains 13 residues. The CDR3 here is CSVRPTVNQPQHF. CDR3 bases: TGCAGCGTCCGGCCGACTGTGAATCAGCCCCAGCATTTT.

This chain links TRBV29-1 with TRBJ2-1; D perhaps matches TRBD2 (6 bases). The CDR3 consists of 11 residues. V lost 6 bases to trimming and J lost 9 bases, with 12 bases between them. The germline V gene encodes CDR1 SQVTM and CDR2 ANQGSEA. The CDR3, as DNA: TGCAGCGTCGCCATCGGGAGTGAGCAGTTCTTC. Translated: CSVAIGSEQFF.

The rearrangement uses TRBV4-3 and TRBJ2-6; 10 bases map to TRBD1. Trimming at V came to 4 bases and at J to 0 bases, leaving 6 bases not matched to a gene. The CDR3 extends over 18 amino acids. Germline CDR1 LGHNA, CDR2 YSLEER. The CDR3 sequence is CASSPQTGGGSGANVLTF. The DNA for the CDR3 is TGCGCCAGCAGCCCACAGACAGGGGGCGGCTCTGGGGCCAACGTCCTGACTTTC.

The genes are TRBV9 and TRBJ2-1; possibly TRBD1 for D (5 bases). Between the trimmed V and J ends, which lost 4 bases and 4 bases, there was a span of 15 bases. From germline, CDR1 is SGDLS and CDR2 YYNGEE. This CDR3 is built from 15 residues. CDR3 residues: CASSTRQNLYNEQFF. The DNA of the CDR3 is TGTGCCAGCAGCACCCGACAGAATCTTTACAATGAGCAGTTCTTC.

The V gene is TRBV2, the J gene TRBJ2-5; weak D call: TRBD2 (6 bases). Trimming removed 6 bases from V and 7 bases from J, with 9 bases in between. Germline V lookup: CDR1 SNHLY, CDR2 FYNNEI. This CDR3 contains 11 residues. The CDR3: CASRGEVTQYF. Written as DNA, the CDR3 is TGTGCCAGCAGAGGGGAGGTGACCCAGTACTTC.

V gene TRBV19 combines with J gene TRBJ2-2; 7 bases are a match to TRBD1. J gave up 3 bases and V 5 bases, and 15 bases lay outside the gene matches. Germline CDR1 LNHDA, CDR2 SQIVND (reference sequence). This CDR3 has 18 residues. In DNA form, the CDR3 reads TGTGCCAGTAGTCGCTCCCCACCTAGACAGGGCGACACCGGGGAGCTGTTTTTT. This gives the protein CASSRSPPRQGDTGELFF.

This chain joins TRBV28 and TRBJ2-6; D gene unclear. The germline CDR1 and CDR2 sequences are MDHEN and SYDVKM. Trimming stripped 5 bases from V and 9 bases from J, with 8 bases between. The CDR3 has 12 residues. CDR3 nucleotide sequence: TGTGCCAGCAGTCCGTTTAGCAACGTCCTGACTTTC. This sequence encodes CASSPFSNVLTF.